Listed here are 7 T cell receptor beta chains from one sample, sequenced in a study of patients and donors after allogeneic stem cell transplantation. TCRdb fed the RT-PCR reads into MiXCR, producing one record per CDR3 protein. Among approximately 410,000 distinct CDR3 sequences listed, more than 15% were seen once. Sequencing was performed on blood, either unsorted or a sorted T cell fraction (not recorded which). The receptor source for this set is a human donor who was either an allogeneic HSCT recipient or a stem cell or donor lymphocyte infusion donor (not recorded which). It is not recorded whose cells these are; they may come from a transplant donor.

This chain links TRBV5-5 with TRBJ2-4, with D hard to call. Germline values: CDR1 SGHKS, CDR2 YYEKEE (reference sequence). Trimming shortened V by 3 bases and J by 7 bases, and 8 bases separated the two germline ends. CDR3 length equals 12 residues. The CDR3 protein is CASSSLGNIQYF. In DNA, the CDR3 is TGTGCCAGCAGCTCGCTAGGGAACATTCAGTACTTC.

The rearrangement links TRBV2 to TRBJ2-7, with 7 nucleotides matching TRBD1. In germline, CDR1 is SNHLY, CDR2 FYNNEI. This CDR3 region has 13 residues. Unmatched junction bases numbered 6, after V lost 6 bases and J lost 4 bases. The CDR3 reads CASSRDSLYEQYF. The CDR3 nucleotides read TGTGCCAGCAGCCGGGACAGCCTATACGAGCAGTACTTC.

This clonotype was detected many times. The CDR3 is CASSYSTGAGELFF. The CDR3, as DNA: TGTGCCAGCAGTTACTCGACAGGTGCCGGGGAGCTGTTTTTT. The rearrangement links TRBV6-5 to TRBJ2-2; D perhaps matches TRBD1 (6 bases). Looked up from germline, CDR1 is MNHEY and CDR2 is SVGAGI. CDR3 size: 14 residues. Trimming pared 0 bases from V and 6 bases from J, leaving 8 bases between.

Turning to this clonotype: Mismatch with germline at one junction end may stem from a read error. Written as DNA, the CDR3 is TGTGACAGCAGTTACCGGACAGGGGGTCGGTACGAGCAGTACTTC. As protein: CDSSYRTGGRYEQYF. This sequence joins TRBV6-5 and TRBJ2-7; TRBD1 matches 10 bases. CDR3 length: 15 residues. CDR1 MNHEY and CDR2 SVGAGI come from the germline V gene.

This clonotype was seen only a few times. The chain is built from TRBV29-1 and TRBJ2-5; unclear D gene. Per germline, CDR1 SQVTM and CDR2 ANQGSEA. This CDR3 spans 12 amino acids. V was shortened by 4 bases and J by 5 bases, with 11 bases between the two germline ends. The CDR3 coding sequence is TGCAGCGTTGGTCGTCCACAGGAGACCCAGTACTTC. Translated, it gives CSVGRPQETQYF.

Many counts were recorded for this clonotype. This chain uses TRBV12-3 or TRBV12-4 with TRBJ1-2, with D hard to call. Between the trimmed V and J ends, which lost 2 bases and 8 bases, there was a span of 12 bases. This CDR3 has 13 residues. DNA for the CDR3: TGTGCCAGCAGTTTACCCCTAGAGAAAGGCTACACCTTC. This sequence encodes CASSLPLEKGYTF.

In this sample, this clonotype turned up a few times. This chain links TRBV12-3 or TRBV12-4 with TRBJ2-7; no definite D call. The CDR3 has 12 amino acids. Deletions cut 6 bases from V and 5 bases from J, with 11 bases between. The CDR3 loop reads CASSFFSHEQYF. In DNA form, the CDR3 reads TGTGCCAGCAGCTTTTTTTCCCACGAGCAGTACTTC.